This TCR beta chain is drawn from a study of cytomegalovirus exposure and HLA in healthy donors (dated by TCRdb to the late 2010s). At the level of the whole study: According to an earlier analysis of 587 of the donors, about 179 million T cells yielded roughly 110 million unique TCR beta sequences and about 300 Gb of sequence data. Roughly 300 gigabases of sequencing data and tens of millions of unique TCR sequences made up an early release that covered approximately 650 HLA-typed donors. The genetic ancestry cluster associated with self-reported Caucasian donors included 70% to 85% of the roughly 390 genotyped donors. The study aimed to test whether signatures of past pathogen exposure could be identified by cataloging public T cell receptors. The study used immunosequencing to profile the T cell repertoires of 666 subjects and linked those repertoires to cytomegalovirus serostatus. In addition to the first cohort of 650 to 750 subjects, a separate validation cohort of over 90 different subjects was used. To predict cytomegalovirus infection status, the study combined high-throughput TCR immunosequencing, statistical association of individual TCRs with disease status, and machine learning. A later analysis re-examined previously published TCR beta repertoires from 600 to 700 donors and added high-resolution HLA genotyping to investigate patterns of TCR occurrence. Rather than using new phenotypic data, the later analysis identified candidate immune exposures from TCR beta sequences and from how often those sequences occurred across donors. An earlier analysis of more than 450 of the donors used high-throughput TCR beta sequencing to judge whether each TCR beta V gene segment behaved as functional or pseudogenic. Donor age, sex, ethnicity and CMV serostatus were collected together with the repertoire data. Genome-wide SNP genotypes for about 55% of the 666 donors were used in a later genetic analysis, which treated that subset as a discovery cohort. Every repertoire in the discovery cohort had been generated on one and the same sequencing platform. Class I and class II HLA loci were covered by the typing at four-digit resolution. Typing coverage varied by locus: roughly 629-640 donors for A, B, C, DRB1 and DQB1; more than 500 for DQA1; 606 for DPA1; around 490 for DPB1. Five DR-DQ haplotypes were treated as single units for association and clustering because of strong linkage in the cohort. Among around 400 genotyped donors of the cohort, an average of approximately 220,000 unique TCR beta nucleotide sequences was sequenced per donor, of which about 18% were non-productive. The full study reports these points: Because counts were too low, some 17 rarely observed V segments, including chromosome 9 orphons, were excluded from the earlier analysis of a few hundred of the donors. In both the original and validation cohorts, the classifier was reported to diagnose cytomegalovirus status with high specificity and sensitivity. Because some donors lacked HLA typing at each locus, the association tests relied only on the typed subset. In a later genetic analysis, a missense DCLRE1C variant was associated with V-gene and J-gene trimming of TCR beta chains, and the association was replicated in an independent cohort. At a false discovery rate of 0.05, a later analysis linked about 17,000 TCR beta sequences to specific HLA alleles. A total of 164 TCR beta chains were listed by the study as associated with cytomegalovirus. A further reported finding was that TCR beta sequences accurately predicted the HLA-A and HLA-B alleles for most subjects in the first cohort. In a later genetic analysis, fewer N-insertions in productive TCRs were reported among donors in an Asian-associated ancestry cluster than the approximately 670-donor mean. Sequencing depth was assumed to be roughly uniform across donors in the presence/absence analyses, though that assumption may not hold. This cohort had only TCR beta chains sequenced, and the lack of alpha or paired-chain data limited which features could be detected. A group of highly shared sequence variants was considered likely to be a technical artifact of the sequencing pipeline. Strong co-occurrence of HLA alleles, especially DR and DQ, made assigning TCR associations to individual alleles difficult. According to a later analysis, parvovirus B19, influenza, CMV and Epstein-Barr virus appeared linked to several top co-occurrence clusters. Correlated functional status among segregating V segments might be attributable to linkage disequilibrium, but an unknown experimental factor could not be ruled out. The only immune exposure information available for the cohort was CMV serostatus. A later analysis found that HLA-associated TCR beta chains were more clonally expanded and had lower generation probabilities than equally common non-associated chains. According to the authors, the approach could potentially be generalized to other disease states and immunological phenotypes. Most CMV-associated TCR beta chains appeared to be HLA-restricted in a later analysis, and the HLA associations seemed to be driven largely by CMV exposure. An earlier analysis of around 540 of the donors showed that most TCR beta V segments appeared in productive rearrangements either about 90% or about 30% of the time, which broadly matched IMGT annotations. Three of the identified cytomegalovirus-associated TCR beta chains were confirmed in vitro to be specific for cytomegalovirus antigens. Most TCR sequences were observed very rarely across donors, whereas some public TCRs were present in many individuals. Some IMGT-functional V segments, including TRBV6-2 and TRBV6-3, could not be distinguished by the 87-base-pair reads and were therefore excluded. In a later analysis, the rate of TCR association differed among HLA loci, with DRB1 alleles having the most associated TCRs and HLA-C alleles having the fewest.

A word on this clone: Its antigen is unknown. Since no conserved phenylalanine or tryptophan closes the CDR3, a read error is the likely cause.

The protocol used for the library was the immunoSEQ multiplex PCR assay. A mixture of 60 forward primers for TCR Vbeta segments and 13 reverse primers for TCR Jbeta segments was used in the multiplex PCR. A multiplex PCR assay on genomic DNA amplified the CDR3 region of rearranged TCR beta genes. The Illumina HiSeq System was used to sequence the amplified TCR beta libraries as 87-base-pair reads. For the original study's pipeline: A later analysis tallied 70 million to 100 million unique TCR beta chains across the 666 repertoires, and 10 million to 11 million of those chains were shared by two or more donors. Raw reads were error-corrected and collapsed into unique sequences with a nearest-neighbor algorithm that merged closely related sequences to remove PCR and sequencing errors. To assign V, D and J gene segments, CDR3 sequences were aligned to IMGT reference sequences. For a sequence to be retained, a match of at least six nucleotides to both a V gene segment and a J gene segment was required. A rearrangement was called productive if the CDR3 had no stop codons and remained in frame with V and J, and every other rearrangement was called non-productive. CDR3 was defined by IMGT convention, running from the second conserved V-encoded cysteine to the conserved J-encoded phenylalanine. Sequences without an unambiguous match to a single V gene segment were excluded from the earlier analysis of a few hundred of the donors. In an earlier analysis of 587 of the donors, V segments were called functional above 56.7% productive rearrangements and were called segregating when the between-donor standard deviation exceeded 5%. A statistical classification framework was built for diagnosing cytomegalovirus status from the catalog of TCR beta chain sequences. V and J gene assignment, in a later analysis, came from comparing TCR nucleotide sequences with IMGT/GENE-DB human TR gene sequences. Using the TCRdist pipeline, a later analysis assigned CDR3 sequences along with most-parsimonious VDJ recombination scenarios. In a later analysis, each TCR beta chain was defined by its CDR3 amino acid sequence together with its V-gene family, and reads lacking a unique V-gene family were excluded. To address suspected cross-contamination and a sequencing artifact, a later analysis removed over 500 highly shared, low-generation-probability nucleotide sequences. A later analysis calculated a clonal expansion index for each public chain from normalized within-repertoire ranks of inferred template counts. A later analysis computed generation probabilities with a VDJ recombination model fitted to out-of-frame rearrangements, and checked the results against IGoR. In a later analysis, hypergeometric tests were used to score TCR-TCR, TCR-HLA and TCR-CMV co-occurrence, with a repertoire-size bias correction applied to TCR pairs. False discovery rates were estimated in a later analysis by permuting HLA or CMV assignments 20 times. In a later analysis, co-occurring TCRs were grouped using DBSCAN, and TCRdist sequence similarity was added for clustering within HLA-allele-positive subsets. For co-occurrence clustering, repertoires with fewer than 30,000 or more than 120,000 public chains were excluded, along with roughly 5 repertoires with anomalous nucleotide sharing. TCRdb carries this immuneACCESS record with in-frame sequences only. Its versions omit some clonotypes, under half of them owing to an unresolved V gene in the studies checked, with the rest unexplained. V and J calls and clone size are as listed in that table; D and trimming were resolved from the DNA. Here the sample has 200,000 to 250,000 clones; 70% to 85% occur a single time. 1.7% of the sample is taken by the ten largest.

The cohort comprised more than 550 healthy bone marrow donors. At the time of sampling, all cohort members were nominally healthy, though unrecorded immune exposures were likely present. The donor was CMV seronegative and belonged to the group of more than 300 seronegative cohort members. A peripheral blood sample was collected from each donor, and TCR beta sequencing was performed on peripheral blood mononuclear cells. The Qiagen DNeasy Blood Extraction Kit was used to extract genomic DNA from the blood cell samples. The CDR3 is 15 amino acids long, termini counted. Of the read, only the CDR3 DNA is kept; its 45 bases are in frame from base 1. Taken from the germline V gene (reference sequence), the CDR1 and CDR2 loops are LNHDA and SQIVND. Trimming takes 3 bases from V and 0 bases from J, and the germline ends sit 8 bases apart.

This receptor was taken from a man between 50 and 59 years old in good health and CMV-seronegative. Rearrangement joined TRBV19 to TRBJ2-2; the D gene cannot be resolved reliably. Sequencing input: PBMCs. The CDR3 here reads CASSISSANTGELFS. The nucleotide sequence reads as follows: TGTGCCAGTAGTATCTCAAGTGCGAACACCGGGGAGCTGTTTTCT.